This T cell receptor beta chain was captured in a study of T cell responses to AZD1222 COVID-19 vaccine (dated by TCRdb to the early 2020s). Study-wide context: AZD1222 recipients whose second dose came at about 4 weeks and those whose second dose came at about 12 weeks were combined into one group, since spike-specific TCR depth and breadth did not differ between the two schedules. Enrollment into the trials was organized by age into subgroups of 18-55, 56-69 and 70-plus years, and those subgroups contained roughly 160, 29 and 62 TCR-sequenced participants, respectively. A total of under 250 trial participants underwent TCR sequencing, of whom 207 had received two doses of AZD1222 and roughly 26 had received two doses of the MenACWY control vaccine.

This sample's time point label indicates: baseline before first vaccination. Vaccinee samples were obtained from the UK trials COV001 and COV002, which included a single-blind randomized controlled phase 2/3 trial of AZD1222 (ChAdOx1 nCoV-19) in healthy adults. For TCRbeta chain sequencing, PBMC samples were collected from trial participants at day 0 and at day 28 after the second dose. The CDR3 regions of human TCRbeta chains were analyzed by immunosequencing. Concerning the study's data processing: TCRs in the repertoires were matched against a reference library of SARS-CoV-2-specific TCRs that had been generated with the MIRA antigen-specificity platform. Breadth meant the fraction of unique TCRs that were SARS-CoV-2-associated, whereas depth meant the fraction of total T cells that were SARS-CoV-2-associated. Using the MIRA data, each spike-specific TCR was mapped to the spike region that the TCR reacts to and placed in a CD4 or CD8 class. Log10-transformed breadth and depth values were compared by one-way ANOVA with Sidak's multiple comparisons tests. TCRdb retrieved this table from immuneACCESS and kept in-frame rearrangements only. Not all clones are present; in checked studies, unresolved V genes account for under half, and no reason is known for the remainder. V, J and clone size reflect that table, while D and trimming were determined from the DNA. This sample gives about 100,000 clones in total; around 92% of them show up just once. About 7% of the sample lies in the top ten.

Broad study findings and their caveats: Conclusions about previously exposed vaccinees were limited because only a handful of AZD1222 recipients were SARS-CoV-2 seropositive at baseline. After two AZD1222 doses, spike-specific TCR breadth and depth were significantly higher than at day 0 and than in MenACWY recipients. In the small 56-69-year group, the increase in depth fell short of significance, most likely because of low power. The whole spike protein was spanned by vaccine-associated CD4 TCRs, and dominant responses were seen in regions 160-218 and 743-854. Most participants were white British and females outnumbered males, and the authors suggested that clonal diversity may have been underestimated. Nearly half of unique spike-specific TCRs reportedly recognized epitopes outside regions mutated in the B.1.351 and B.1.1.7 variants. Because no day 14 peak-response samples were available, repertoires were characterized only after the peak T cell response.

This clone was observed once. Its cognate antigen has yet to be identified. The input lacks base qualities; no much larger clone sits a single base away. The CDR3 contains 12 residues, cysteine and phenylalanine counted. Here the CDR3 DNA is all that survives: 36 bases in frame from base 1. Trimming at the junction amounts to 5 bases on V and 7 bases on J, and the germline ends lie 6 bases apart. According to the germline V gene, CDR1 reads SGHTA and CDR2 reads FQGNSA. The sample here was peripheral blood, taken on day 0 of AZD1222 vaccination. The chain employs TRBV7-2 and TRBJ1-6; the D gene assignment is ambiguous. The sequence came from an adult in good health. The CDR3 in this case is CASSEQNSPLHF. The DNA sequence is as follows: TGTGCCAGCAGCGAGCAGAATTCACCCCTCCACTTT.